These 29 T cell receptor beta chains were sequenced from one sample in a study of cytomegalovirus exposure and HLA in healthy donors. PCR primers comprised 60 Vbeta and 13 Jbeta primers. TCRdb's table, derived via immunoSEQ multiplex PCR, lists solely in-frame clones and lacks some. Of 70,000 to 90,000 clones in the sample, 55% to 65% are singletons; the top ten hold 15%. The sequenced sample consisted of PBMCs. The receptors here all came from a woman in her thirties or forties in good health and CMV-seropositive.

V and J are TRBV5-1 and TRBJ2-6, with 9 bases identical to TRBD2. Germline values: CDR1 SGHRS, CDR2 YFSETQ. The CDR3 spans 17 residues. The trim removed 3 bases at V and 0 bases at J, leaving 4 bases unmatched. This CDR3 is CASSSSGVSSGANVLTF. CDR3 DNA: TGCGCCAGCAGCTCTAGCGGGGTAAGCTCTGGGGCCAACGTCCTGACTTTC.

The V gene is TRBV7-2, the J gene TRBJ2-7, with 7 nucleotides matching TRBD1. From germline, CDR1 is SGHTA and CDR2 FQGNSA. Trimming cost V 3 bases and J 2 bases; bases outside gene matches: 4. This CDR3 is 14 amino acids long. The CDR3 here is CASSLSGQPYEQYF. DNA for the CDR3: TGTGCCAGCAGCTTGTCGGGACAGCCCTACGAGCAGTACTTC.

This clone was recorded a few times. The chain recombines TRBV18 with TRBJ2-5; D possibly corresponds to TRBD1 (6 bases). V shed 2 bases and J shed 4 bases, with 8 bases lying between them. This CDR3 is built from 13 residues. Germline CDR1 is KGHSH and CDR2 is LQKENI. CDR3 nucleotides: TGTGCCAGCTCACCAATAGGGGGAGAGACCCAGTACTTC. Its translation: CASSPIGGETQYF. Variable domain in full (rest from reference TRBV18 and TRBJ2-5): NAGVMQNPRHLVRRRGQEARLRCSPMKGHSHVYWYRQLPEEGLKFMVYLQKENIIDESGMPKERFSAEFPKEGPSILRIQQVVRGDSAAYFCASSPIGGETQYFGPGTRLLVL.

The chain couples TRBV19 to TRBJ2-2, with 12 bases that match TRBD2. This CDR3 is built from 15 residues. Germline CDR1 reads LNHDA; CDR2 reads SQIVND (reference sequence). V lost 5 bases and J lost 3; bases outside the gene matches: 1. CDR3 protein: CASSGLAGYTGELFF. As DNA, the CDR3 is TGTGCCAGTAGTGGACTAGCGGGATACACCGGGGAGCTGTTTTTT.

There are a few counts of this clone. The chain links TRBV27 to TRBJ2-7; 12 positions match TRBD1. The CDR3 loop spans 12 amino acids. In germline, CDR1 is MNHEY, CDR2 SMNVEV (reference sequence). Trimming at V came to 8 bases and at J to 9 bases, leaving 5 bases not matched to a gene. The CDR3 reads CASRDRGQRQYF. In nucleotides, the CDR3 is TGTGCCAGCCGGGACAGGGGGCAACGGCAGTACTTC.

CDR3 in DNA: TGTGCCAGCAGTTTGGGAGGATGGGACACTGAAGCTTTCTTT. Its translation: CASSLGGWDTEAFF. The chain couples TRBV2 to TRBJ1-1; no clear D gene. Trimming left V 5 bases short and J 3 bases short, with 13 bases between. Looked up from germline, CDR1 is SNHLY and CDR2 is FYNNEI. The CDR3 is 14 residues long. The full variable domain, in which reference TRBV2 and TRBJ1-1 provide the parts outside the CDR3, is EPEVTQTPSHQVTQMGQEVILRCVPISNHLYFYWYRQILGQKVEFLVSFYNNEISEKSEIFDDQFSVERPDGSNFTLKIRSTKLEDSAMYFCASSLGGWDTEAFFGQGTRLTVV.

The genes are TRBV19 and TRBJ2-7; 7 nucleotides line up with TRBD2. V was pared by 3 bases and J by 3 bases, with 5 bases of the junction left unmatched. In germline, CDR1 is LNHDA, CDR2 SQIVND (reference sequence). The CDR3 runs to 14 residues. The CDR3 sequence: CASSMGTTIYEQYF. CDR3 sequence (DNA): TGTGCCAGTAGTATGGGGACTACCATCTACGAGCAGTACTTC.

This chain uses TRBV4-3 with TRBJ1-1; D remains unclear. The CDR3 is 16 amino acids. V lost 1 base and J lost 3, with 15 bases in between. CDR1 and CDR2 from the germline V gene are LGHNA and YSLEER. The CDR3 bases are TGCGCCAGCAGCCAAGGGGTTAGCTGGCCCCACACTGAAGCTTTCTTT. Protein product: CASSQGVSWPHTEAFF.

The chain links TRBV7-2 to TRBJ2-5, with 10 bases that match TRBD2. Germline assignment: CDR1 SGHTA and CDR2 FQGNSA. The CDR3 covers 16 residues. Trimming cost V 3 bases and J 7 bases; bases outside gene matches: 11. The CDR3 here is CASSFTSGASDSTQYF. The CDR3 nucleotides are TGTGCCAGCAGCTTCACTAGCGGGGCGAGCGATTCGACCCAGTACTTC.

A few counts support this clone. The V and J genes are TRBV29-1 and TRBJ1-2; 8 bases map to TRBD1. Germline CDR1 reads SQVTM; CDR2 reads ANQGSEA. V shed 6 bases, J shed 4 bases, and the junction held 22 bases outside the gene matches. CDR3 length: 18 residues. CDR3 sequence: CSVPWAGGALKGGYGYTF. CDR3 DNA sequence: TGCAGCGTACCCTGGGCAGGGGGCGCCCTCAAAGGAGGCTATGGCTACACCTTC.

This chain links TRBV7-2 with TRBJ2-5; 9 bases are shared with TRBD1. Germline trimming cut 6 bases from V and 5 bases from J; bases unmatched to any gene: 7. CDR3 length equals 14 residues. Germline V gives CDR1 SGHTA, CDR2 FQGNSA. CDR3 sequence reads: CASRNTDRGETQYF. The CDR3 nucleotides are TGTGCCAGCAGAAATACGGACAGGGGTGAGACCCAGTACTTC.

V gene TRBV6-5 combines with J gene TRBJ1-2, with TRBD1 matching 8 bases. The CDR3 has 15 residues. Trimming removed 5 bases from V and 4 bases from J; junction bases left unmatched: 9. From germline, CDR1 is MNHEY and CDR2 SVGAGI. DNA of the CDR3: TGTGCCAGCAGTCCGGACAGGGCTGGATCCTATGGCTACACCTTC. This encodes CASSPDRAGSYGYTF.

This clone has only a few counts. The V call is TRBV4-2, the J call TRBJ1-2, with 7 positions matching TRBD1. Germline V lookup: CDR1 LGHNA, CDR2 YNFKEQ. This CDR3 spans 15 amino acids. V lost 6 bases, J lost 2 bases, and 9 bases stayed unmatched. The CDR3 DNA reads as TGTGCCAGCAGACCCCTGACAGGGAAGAACTATGGCTACACCTTC. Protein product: CASRPLTGKNYGYTF.

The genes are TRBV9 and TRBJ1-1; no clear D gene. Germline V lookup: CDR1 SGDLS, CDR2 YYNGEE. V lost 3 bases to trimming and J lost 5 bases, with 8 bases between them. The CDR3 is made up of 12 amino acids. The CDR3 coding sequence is TGTGCCAGCAGCGAGTCGGGGACTGAAGCTTTCTTT. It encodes CASSESGTEAFF.

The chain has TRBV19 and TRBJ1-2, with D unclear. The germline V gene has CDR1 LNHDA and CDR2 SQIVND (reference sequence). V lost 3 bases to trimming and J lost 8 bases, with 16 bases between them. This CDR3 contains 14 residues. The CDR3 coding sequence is TGTGCCAGTAGTATCTCGCCAGGATCGTGGGGCTACACCTTC. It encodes CASSISPGSWGYTF.

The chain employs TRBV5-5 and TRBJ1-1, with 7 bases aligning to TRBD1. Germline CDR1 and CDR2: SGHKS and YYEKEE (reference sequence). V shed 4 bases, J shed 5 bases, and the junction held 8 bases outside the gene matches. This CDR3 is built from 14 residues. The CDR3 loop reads CASSDETGWTEAFF. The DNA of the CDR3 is TGTGCCAGCAGCGACGAGACAGGGTGGACTGAAGCTTTCTTT.

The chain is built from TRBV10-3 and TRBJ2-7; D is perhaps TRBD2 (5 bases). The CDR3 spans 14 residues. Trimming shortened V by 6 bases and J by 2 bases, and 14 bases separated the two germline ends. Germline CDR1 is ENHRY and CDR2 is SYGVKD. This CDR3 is CAISPGTRAYEQYF. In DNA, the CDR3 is TGTGCCATCAGCCCGGGAACCCGAGCCTACGAGCAGTACTTC.

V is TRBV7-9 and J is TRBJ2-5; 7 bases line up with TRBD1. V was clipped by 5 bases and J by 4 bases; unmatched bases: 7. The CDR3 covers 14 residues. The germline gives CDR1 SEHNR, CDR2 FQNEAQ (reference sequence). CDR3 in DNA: TGTGCCAGCAGCAGACAGGGTTTAAGAGAGACCCAGTACTTC. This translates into CASSRQGLRETQYF.

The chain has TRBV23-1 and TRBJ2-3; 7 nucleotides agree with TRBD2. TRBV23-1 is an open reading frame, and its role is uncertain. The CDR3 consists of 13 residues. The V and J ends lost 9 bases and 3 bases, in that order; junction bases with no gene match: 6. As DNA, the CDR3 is TGCGCCAGGGGTGGGGGAGGGACAGATACGCAGTATTTT. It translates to CARGGGGTDTQYF.

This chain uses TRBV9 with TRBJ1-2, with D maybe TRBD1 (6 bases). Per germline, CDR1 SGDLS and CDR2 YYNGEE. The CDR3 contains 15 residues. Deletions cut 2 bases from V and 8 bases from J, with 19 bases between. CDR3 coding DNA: TGTGCCAGCAGCGTCACCTGGGACACCCTAGGAGGCTACACCTTC. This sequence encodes CASSVTWDTLGGYTF.

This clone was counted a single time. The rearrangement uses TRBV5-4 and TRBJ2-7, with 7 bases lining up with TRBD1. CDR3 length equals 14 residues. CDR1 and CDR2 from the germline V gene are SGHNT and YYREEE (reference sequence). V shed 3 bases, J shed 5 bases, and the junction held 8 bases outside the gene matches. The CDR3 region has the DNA TGTGCCAGCAGCTCCCATGGACAGGTTAACGAGCAGTACTTC. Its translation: CASSSHGQVNEQYF.

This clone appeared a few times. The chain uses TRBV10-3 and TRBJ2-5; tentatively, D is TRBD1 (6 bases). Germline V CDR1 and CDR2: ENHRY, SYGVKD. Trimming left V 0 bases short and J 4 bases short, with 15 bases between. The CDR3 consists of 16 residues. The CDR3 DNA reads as TGTGCCATCAGTGAGTCGAAAGGGACACTGTCAGAGACCCAGTACTTC. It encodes CAISESKGTLSETQYF.

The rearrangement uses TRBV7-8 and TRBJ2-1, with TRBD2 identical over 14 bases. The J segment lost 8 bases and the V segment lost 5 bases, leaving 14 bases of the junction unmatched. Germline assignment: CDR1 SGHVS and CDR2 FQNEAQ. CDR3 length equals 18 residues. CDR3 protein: CASSRTGGTSGSKDEQFF. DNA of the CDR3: TGTGCCAGCAGCCGAACAGGTGGGACTAGCGGGAGTAAGGATGAGCAGTTCTTC.

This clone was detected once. The DNA of the CDR3 is TGTGCCAGCAGTTACGCGACAGAAGCCCTCTACGAGCAGTACTTC. This translates into CASSYATEALYEQYF. This sequence joins TRBV6-5 and TRBJ2-7; TRBD1 might be the D (5 bases). Germline V lookup: CDR1 MNHEY, CDR2 SVGAGI. The CDR3 is 15 residues long. The V end lost 2 bases, the J end lost 3 bases, and 14 bases lay between the germline ends.

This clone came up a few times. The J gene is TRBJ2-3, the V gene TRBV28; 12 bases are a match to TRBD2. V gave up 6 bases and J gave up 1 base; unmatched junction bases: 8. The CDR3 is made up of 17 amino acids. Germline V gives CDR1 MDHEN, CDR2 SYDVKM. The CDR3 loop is CASSSRTSGIRTDTQYF. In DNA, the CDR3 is TGTGCCAGCAGCTCAAGGACTAGCGGGATCCGCACAGATACGCAGTATTTT.

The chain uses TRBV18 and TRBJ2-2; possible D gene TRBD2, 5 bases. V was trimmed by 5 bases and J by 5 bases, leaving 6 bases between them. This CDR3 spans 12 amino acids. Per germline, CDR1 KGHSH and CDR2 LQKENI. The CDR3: CASSRRTGELFF. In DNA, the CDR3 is TGTGCCAGCTCAAGGAGGACCGGGGAGCTGTTTTTT.

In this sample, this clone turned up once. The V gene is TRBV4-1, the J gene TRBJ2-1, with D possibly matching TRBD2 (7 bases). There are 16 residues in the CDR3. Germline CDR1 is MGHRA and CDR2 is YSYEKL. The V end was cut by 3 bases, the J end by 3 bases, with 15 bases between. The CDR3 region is CASSHSAGAHYNEQFF. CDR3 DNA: TGCGCCAGCAGCCACTCCGCGGGGGCGCACTACAATGAGCAGTTCTTC.

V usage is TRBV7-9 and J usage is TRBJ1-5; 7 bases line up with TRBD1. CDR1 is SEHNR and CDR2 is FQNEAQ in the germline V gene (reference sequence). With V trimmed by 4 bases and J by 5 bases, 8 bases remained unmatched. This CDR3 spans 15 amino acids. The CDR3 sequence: CASSSKGQWDQPQHF. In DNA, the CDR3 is TGTGCCAGCAGCTCGAAGGGACAGTGGGATCAGCCCCAGCATTTT.

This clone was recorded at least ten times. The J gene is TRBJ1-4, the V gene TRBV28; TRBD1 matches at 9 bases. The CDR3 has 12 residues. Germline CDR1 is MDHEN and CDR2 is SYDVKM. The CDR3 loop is CGAGQGNEKLFF. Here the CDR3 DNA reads TGTGGGGCGGGACAGGGTAATGAAAAACTGTTTTTT.